This T cell receptor (beta chain) was captured in a study of CD8 T cells in ankylosing spondylitis. Quantitative 5'-RACE with molecular barcodes generated TCR beta libraries. Each CDR3 protein is one row after TCRdb ran MiXCR on the 5' RACE reads. Of roughly 700,000 distinct CDR3 sequences in the sample, around 17% were seen once. V was clipped by 0 bases and J by 7 bases; unmatched bases: 4. This CDR3 spans 15 amino acids. The V gene's germline CDR1 is MNHEY and CDR2 SVGAGI. In regard to this clonotype: What it binds is unknown.

Findings and caveats of the study: Earlier work had already found some motif variants in reactive arthritis synovial fluid and blood. Characteristic, it appeared, of ankylosing spondylitis blood was a TCR beta motif of eight highly homologous variants. Significant enrichment of disease-linked clones was reported in matched ankylosing spondylitis synovial fluid. Disease-linked clones bore a CD8+ phenotype, appearing relatively rarely in peripheral blood.

The sequenced material came from blood, either unsorted or a sorted T cell fraction (not recorded which). This chain connects TRBV6-5 to TRBJ2-2; 8 bases map to TRBD2. The clonotype originates from a male donor with ankylosing spondylitis. CDR3 region: CASSYSRGANGELFF. CDR3 sequence (DNA): TGTGCCAGCAGTTACTCGCGGGGGGCGAACGGGGAGCTGTTTTTT.